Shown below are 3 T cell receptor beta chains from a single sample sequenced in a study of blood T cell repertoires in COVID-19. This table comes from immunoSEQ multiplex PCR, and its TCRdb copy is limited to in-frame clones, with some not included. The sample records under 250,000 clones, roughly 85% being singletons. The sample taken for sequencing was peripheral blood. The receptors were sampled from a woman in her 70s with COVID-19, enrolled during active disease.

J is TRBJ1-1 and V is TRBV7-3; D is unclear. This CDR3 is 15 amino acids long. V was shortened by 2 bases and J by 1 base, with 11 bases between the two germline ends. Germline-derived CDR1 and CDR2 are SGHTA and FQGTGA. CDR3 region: CASSLGLPGNTEAFF. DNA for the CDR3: TGTGCCAGCAGCTTAGGTCTCCCAGGGAACACTGAAGCTTTCTTT.

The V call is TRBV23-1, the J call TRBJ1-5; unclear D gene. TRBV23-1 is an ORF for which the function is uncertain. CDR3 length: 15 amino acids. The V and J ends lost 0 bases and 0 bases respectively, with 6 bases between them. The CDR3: CASSQSWSSNQPQHF. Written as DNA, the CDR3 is TGCGCCAGCAGTCAATCGTGGAGTAGCAATCAGCCCCAGCATTTT.

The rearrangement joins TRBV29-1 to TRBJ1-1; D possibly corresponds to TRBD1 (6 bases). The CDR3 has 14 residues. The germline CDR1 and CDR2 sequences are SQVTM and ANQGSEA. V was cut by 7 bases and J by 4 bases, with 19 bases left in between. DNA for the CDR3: TGCAGCGCTTTTCCACAGGGAGAGGGCACTGAAGCTTTCTTT. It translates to CSAFPQGEGTEAFF.